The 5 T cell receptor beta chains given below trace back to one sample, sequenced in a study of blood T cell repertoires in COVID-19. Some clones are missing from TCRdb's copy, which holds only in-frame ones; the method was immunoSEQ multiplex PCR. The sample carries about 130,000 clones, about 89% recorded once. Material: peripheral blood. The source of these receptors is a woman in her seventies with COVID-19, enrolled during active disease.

The CDR3 sequence: CASSLGATGGDYGYTF. CDR3 nucleotide sequence: TGTGCCAGCAGCTTAGGGGCAACAGGGGGCGACTATGGCTACACCTTC. This chain connects TRBV7-2 to TRBJ1-2; 9 bases fit TRBD1. CDR1 SGHTA and CDR2 FQGNSA come from the germline V gene. This CDR3 is built from 16 residues. V trimming: 1 base; J trimming: 3 bases; junction bases outside the gene matches: 6.

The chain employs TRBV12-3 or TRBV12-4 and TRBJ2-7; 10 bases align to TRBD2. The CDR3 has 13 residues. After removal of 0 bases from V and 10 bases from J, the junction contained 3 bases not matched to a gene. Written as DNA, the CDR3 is TGTGCCAGCAGTTTAGCGGGGACTAGCGACCAGTACTTC. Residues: CASSLAGTSDQYF.

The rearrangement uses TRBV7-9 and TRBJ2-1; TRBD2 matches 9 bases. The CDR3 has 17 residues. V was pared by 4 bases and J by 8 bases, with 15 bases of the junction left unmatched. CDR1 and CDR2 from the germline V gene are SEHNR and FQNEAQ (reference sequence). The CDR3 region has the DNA TGTGCCAGCAGCTCCGCTTTTGAGGCTAGCGGGGTCTATGAGCAGTTCTTC. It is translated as CASSSAFEASGVYEQFF.

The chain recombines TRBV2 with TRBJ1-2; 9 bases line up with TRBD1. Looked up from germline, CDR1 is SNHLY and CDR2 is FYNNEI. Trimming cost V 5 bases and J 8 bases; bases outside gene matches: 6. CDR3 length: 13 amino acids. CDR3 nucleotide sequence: TGTGCCAGCAGTTTACAGGGGGCCTGGGGCTACACCTTC. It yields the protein CASSLQGAWGYTF.

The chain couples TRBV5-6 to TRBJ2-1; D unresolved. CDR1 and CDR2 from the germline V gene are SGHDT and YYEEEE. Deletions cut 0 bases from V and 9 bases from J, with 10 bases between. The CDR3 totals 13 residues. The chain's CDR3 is CASSLVRPGEQFF. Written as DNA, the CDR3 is TGTGCCAGCAGCTTGGTTAGGCCAGGTGAGCAGTTCTTC. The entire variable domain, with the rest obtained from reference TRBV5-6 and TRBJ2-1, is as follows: DAGVTQSPTHLIKTRGQQVTLRCSPKSGHDTVSWYQQALGQGPQFIFQYYEEEERQRGNFPDRFSGHQFPNYSSELNVNALLLGDSALYLCASSLVRPGEQFFGPGTRLTVL.